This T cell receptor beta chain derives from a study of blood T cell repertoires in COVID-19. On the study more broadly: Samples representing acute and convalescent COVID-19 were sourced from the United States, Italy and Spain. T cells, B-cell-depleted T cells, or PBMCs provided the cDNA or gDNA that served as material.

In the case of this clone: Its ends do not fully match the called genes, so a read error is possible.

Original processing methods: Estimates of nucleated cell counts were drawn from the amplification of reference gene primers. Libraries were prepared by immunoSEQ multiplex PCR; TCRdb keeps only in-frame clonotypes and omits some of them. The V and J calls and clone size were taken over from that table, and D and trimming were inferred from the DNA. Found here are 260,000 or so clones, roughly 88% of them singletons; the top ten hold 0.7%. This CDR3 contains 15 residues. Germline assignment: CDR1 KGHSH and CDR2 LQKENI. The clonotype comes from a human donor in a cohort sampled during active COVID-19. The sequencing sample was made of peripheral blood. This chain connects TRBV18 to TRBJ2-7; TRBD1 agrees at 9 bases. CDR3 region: CASSPRGTGKYEQYF. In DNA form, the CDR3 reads TGTGCCAGCTCCCCACGGGGGACAGGGAAATACGAGCAGTACTTC.